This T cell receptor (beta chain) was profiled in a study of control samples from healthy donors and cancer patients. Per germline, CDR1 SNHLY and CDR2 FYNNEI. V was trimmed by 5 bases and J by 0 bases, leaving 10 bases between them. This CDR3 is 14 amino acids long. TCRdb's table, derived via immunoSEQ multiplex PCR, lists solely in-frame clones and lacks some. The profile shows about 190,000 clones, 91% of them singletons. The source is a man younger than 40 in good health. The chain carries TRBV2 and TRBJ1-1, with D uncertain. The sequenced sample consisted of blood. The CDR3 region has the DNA TGTGCCAGCAGTTGGCAGCCCCTGAACACTGAAGCTTTCTTT. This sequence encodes CASSWQPLNTEAFF.